The 11 T cell receptor beta chains reported below all come from one sample, sequenced in a study of blood T cells in healthy people across ages. Sample-barcoded 5' priming and a J-beta primer mix drove a second PCR of about 7 to 12 cycles. A single record per CDR3 protein comes from TCRdb applying MiXCR to the 5' RACE reads. The sample consists of 1.5 million to 2 million distinct CDR3 sequences, roughly 50% of them appearing once. The specimen was blood. The source of these receptors is a woman aged 40 to 50 in good health.

V gene TRBV28 combines with J gene TRBJ2-5; no definite D call. Trimming shortened V by 1 base and J by 3 bases, and 12 bases separated the two germline ends. CDR3 length equals 15 residues. The germline V gene has CDR1 MDHEN and CDR2 SYDVKM. In nucleotides, the CDR3 is TGTGCCAGCAGTTTATTGGGTGTTGCGGAAGAGACCCAGTACTTC. The encoded protein is CASSLLGVAEETQYF.

This clonotype has just a few counts. The rearrangement uses TRBV11-2 and TRBJ2-1; tentative D call: TRBD1 (6 bases). The CDR3 runs to 15 residues. V shed 3 bases and J shed 4 bases, with 13 bases lying between them. Germline lookup yields CDR1 SGHAT and CDR2 FQNNGV. The CDR3 nucleotides read TGTGCCAGCAGCTTCCGGGACACTAGGTACAATGAGCAGTTCTTC. This translates into CASSFRDTRYNEQFF.

This clonotype was observed a handful of times. The V call is TRBV29-1, the J call TRBJ2-7; TRBD1 matches 9 bases. The CDR3 runs to 15 residues. Germline-derived CDR1 and CDR2 are SQVTM and ANQGSEA. Unmatched junction bases numbered 5, after V lost 2 bases and J lost 0 bases. The CDR3 protein is CSVEKGQGFSYEQYF. CDR3 in DNA: TGCAGCGTTGAAAAGGGACAGGGATTCTCCTACGAGCAGTACTTC.

This chain connects TRBV9 to TRBJ1-2; no reliable D call. The CDR3 has 15 residues. Trimming stripped 4 bases from V and 4 bases from J, with 17 bases between. In germline, CDR1 is SGDLS, CDR2 YYNGEE. CDR3 DNA sequence: TGTGCCAGCAGCCCCCCGGTAGGACGCGGCTATGGCTACACCTTC. It codes for CASSPPVGRGYGYTF.

This CDR3 is CASSQVEFSPLHF. CDR3 bases: TGTGCCAGCAGCCAAGTGGAGTTTTCACCCCTCCACTTT. The J gene is TRBJ1-6, the V gene TRBV3-1; D gene unclear. With 1 base removed from V and 9 bases from J, the gap between germline ends came to 7 bases. Germline V gene lookup returns CDR1 LGHDT and CDR2 YNNKEL (reference sequence). The CDR3 runs 13 residues.

This chain links TRBV28 with TRBJ2-1; TRBD2 aligns across 10 bases. CDR1 and CDR2 from the germline V gene are MDHEN and SYDVKM. Losses at the gene ends were 2 bases for V and 10 bases for J; bases not matched to a gene: 14. CDR3 length: 17 amino acids. Written as DNA, the CDR3 is TGTGCCAGCAGTTTAGCTTCCCTAGCGGGGGTTTTCAACGAGCAGTTCTTC. Protein sequence: CASSLASLAGVFNEQFF.

This clonotype came up a few times. The chain carries TRBV12-3 or TRBV12-4 and TRBJ1-2; TRBD1 matches at 7 bases. Trimming at V came to 6 bases and at J to 4 bases, leaving 8 bases not matched to a gene. The CDR3 is 14 residues long. The CDR3 DNA reads as TGTGCCAGCAGGCCACAGGGGCGCAGCTATGGCTACACCTTC. Translating gives CASRPQGRSYGYTF.

The chain recombines TRBV5-1 with TRBJ2-7; D possibly corresponds to TRBD2 (6 bases). Trimming left V 4 bases short and J 7 bases short, with 12 bases between. Germline loops: CDR1 SGHRS, CDR2 YFSETQ. The length of the CDR3 is 12 residues. CDR3 residues: CASSRRVGEQYF. CDR3 coding DNA: TGCGCCAGCAGCCGGAGGGTGGGGGAGCAGTACTTC.

In its sample, this clonotype was seen a few times. The rearrangement links TRBV7-6 to TRBJ2-5; D is perhaps TRBD2 (6 bases). Between the trimmed V and J ends, which lost 5 bases and 9 bases, there was a span of 22 bases. This CDR3 comprises 15 residues. The germline gives CDR1 SGHVS, CDR2 FNYEAQ. The CDR3 spells CASSPTSPGLGAQYF. The CDR3 bases are TGTGCCAGCAGCCCCACCAGCCCGGGACTCGGGGCCCAGTACTTC.

This chain uses TRBV4-1 with TRBJ1-5; tentative D call: TRBD1 (6 bases). Germline V gene lookup returns CDR1 MGHRA and CDR2 YSYEKL. V lost 1 base and J 0 bases, leaving 7 bases between the germline ends. The CDR3 sequence is 15 residues long. CDR3 in DNA: TGCGCCAGCAGCCAAGGACAGGTTAGCAATCAGCCCCAGCATTTT. Translation gives CASSQGQVSNQPQHF.

V gene TRBV15 combines with J gene TRBJ2-5; D might be TRBD2 (6 bases). Germline assignment: CDR1 LNHNV and CDR2 YYDKDF (reference sequence). The CDR3 runs 14 residues. Deletions cut 3 bases from V and 2 bases from J, with 10 bases between. The CDR3 bases are TGTGCCACCAGCAGCTGGACTACACAAGAGACCCAGTACTTC. It codes for CATSSWTTQETQYF. The full variable domain, completed using reference TRBV15 and TRBJ2-5, is DAMVIQNPRYQVTQFGKPVTLSCSQTLNHNVMYWYQQKSSQAPKLLFHYYDKDFNNEADTPDNFQSRRPNTSFCFLDIRSPGLGDTAMYLCATSSWTTQETQYFGPGTRLLVL.